Listed below are T cell receptor beta chains from one sample, sequenced in a study of blood T cells in healthy people across ages. Each CDR3 protein is one row after TCRdb ran MiXCR on the 5' RACE reads. Of 750,000 to 950,000 distinct CDR3 sequences in the sample, approximately 32% were seen once. These data also featured in a second study, about T cells of mothers and their children.

Sequencing used blood. These TCRs come from a woman in her thirties or forties in good health. Both conserved end residues are part of each CDR3. The D gene is left open where the match is weak. Some rows mark clone size as missing; the rest say once, few, many or name a class of expanded clone.

j_gene | v_gene | abundance | d_gene | CDR3aa | CDR3nt
TRBJ2-5 | TRBV9 | . | TRBD1 | CASSVRQGLWETQYF | TGTGCCAGCAGCGTGAGACAGGGGTTGTGGGAGACCCAGTACTTC
TRBJ1-6 | TRBV9 | many | TRBD1 | CASSQTGRYLPLHF | TGTGCCAGCAGCCAGACAGGGCGATACCTTCCCCTCCACTTT
TRBJ1-2 | TRBV7-2 | . | . | CASSLSSLGGPYGYTF | TGTGCCAGCAGCTTAAGCAGCCTGGGCGGCCCCTATGGCTACACCTTC
TRBJ2-5 | TRBV6-6 | . | . | CASSYQVTNQETQYF | TGTGCCAGCAGTTACCAAGTGACGAATCAAGAGACCCAGTACTTC
TRBJ2-7 | TRBV6-6 | many | TRBD2 | CASREQRGAYEQYF | TGTGCCAGCAGAGAACAGCGGGGCGCCTACGAGCAGTACTTC
TRBJ2-7 | TRBV7-9 | few | . | CASSSASTYEQYF | TGTGCCAGCAGCTCCGCAAGTACCTACGAGCAGTACTTC
TRBJ2-7 | TRBV28 | . | TRBD1 | CVSTTGLEEQYF | TGTGTCAGCACGACAGGGCTGGAAGAGCAGTACTTC
TRBJ2-7 | TRBV5-1 | . | . | CASRVGVEQYF | TGCGCCAGCAGGGTAGGGGTCGAGCAGTACTTC
TRBJ1-5 | TRBV7-8 | many | . | CASSTVTVAGSPQHF | TGTGCCAGCAGCACGGTGACGGTTGCCGGATCGCCCCAGCATTTT
TRBJ2-5 | TRBV9 | many | . | CASSVTSQETQYF | TGTGCCAGCAGCGTAACATCCCAAGAGACCCAGTACTTC
TRBJ2-6 | TRBV6-2/TRBV6-3 | many | TRBD1 | CASITGGSGANVLTF | TGTGCCAGCATTACAGGGGGCTCTGGGGCCAACGTCCTGACTTTC
TRBJ2-7 | TRBV12-3/TRBV12-4 | . | TRBD1 | CASSSRDRYSYEQYF | TGTGCCAGCAGTTCCCGGGACAGGTACTCCTACGAGCAGTACTTC
TRBJ1-2 | TRBV2 | once | . | CASNPKGIYGYTF | TGTGCCAGCAATCCAAAGGGAATATATGGCTACACCTTC
TRBJ1-2 | TRBV7-2 | few | . | CASSLAEGNYGYTF | TGTGCCAGCAGCTTAGCCGAGGGTAACTATGGCTACACCTTC
TRBJ1-2 | TRBV25-1 | many | . | CASRGASGYGYTF | TGTGCCAGCAGGGGGGCGAGTGGCTATGGCTACACCTTC
TRBJ2-1 | TRBV7-9 | few | . | CASSPAGNSYNEQFF | TGCGCCAGCAGCCCAGCTGGTAACTCCTACAATGAGCAGTTCTTC
TRBJ2-1 | TRBV7-9 | few | . | CASSSFRGSYNEQFF | TGTGCCAGCAGCTCGTTCCGGGGCTCCTACAATGAGCAGTTCTTC
TRBJ1-1 | TRBV7-3 | . | . | CASSSQTLTNTEAFF | TGTGCCAGCAGCTCGCAGACCCTAACGAACACTGAAGCTTTCTTT
TRBJ1-2 | TRBV6-2/TRBV6-3 | many | TRBD1 | CASKQGAMMGYTF | TGTGCCAGCAAGCAGGGGGCGATGATGGGCTACACCTTC
TRBJ1-1 | TRBV11-2 | . | TRBD1 | CASSITGGMNTKAFF | TGTGCCAGCAGCATAACAGGGGGCATGAACACTAAAGCTTTCTTT
TRBJ2-5 | TRBV12-3/TRBV12-4 | few | TRBD1 | CASSSRGLYQETQYF | TGTGCCAGCAGCTCCAGGGGGCTTTACCAAGAGACCCAGTACTTC
TRBJ1-2 | TRBV27 | . | TRBD1 | CASSFLTGGNYGYTF | TGTGCCAGCAGTTTCCTGACAGGGGGTAACTATGGCTACACCTTC
TRBJ2-3 | TRBV25-1 | few | . | CASREQITDTQYF | TGTGCCAGCAGAGAACAGATCACAGATACGCAGTATTTT
TRBJ2-7 | TRBV2 | few | TRBD1 | CASRALGQGASREQYF | TGTGCCAGCAGAGCTCTTGGACAGGGGGCGTCGAGAGAGCAGTACTTC
TRBJ2-1 | TRBV5-1 | . | . | CASRFGGENGRHEQFF | TGCGCCAGCAGATTTGGGGGAGAAAATGGCAGGCACGAGCAGTTCTTC
TRBJ2-3 | TRBV12-3/TRBV12-4 | . | . | CASSLMRTDTEYF | TGTGCCAGCAGTTTAATGAGAACAGATACGGAGTATTTT
TRBJ1-5 | TRBV5-1 | . | . | CVSSFTWYRSDQPQHF | TGCGTCAGCAGCTTTACCTGGTACAGGTCAGATCAGCCCCAGCATTTT
TRBJ2-1 | TRBV15 | . | TRBD2 | CATQRAGGRYNEQFF | TGTGCCACCCAAAGAGCGGGGGGAAGGTACAATGAGCAGTTCTTC
TRBJ2-3 | TRBV4-2 | few | . | CASSQEVRAADTQYF | TGTGCCAGCAGCCAAGAGGTCAGGGCGGCAGATACGCAGTATTTT
TRBJ2-7 | TRBV29-1 | many | . | CSVGGQYYEQYF | TGCAGCGTTGGCGGGCAATACTACGAGCAGTACTTC
TRBJ1-2 | TRBV2 | many | TRBD1 | CASSGTGGTFGYTF | TGTGCCAGCAGTGGGACAGGGGGCACGTTTGGCTACACCTTC
TRBJ1-2 | TRBV30 | . | . | CAWTSAGAVINYGYTF | TGTGCCTGGACGTCGGCAGGGGCGGTGATAAACTATGGCTACACCTTC
TRBJ1-1 | TRBV2 | . | . | CASSEFATGRTEAFF | TGTGCCAGCAGTGAATTCGCCACAGGGCGGACTGAAGCTTTCTTT
TRBJ1-2 | TRBV7-2 | once | . | CASSFPTGVGYTF | TGTGCCAGCAGCTTTCCAACAGGCGTCGGCTACACCTTC
TRBJ2-3 | TRBV5-1 | many | TRBD1 | CASSLRQGSTDTQYF | TGTGCCAGCAGTCTCCGACAGGGGAGCACAGATACGCAGTATTTT
TRBJ2-4 | TRBV19 | . | . | CASSIAPRGNWEQYF | TGTGCCAGTAGTATTGCGCCCCGGGGCAATTGGGAGCAGTACTTC
TRBJ1-2 | TRBV7-9 | . | TRBD1 | CASSLAGQGSRGYTF | TGTGCCAGCAGCTTAGCGGGACAGGGATCGCGGGGCTACACCTTC
TRBJ2-1 | TRBV4-2 | . | TRBD2 | CASSPGLAGATYNEQFF | TGTGCCAGCAGCCCGGGACTAGCGGGGGCGACCTACAATGAGCAGTTCTTC
TRBJ2-2 | TRBV5-1 | . | TRBD1 | CASSLWDRSLLGAGELFF | TGCGCCAGCAGCTTGTGGGACAGGAGCCTGTTGGGGGCCGGGGAGCTGTTTTTT
TRBJ2-1 | TRBV7-2 | once | . | CVSSLAGDRLQNEQFF | TGTGTCAGCAGCTTAGCGGGGGACAGGCTCCAGAATGAGCAGTTCTTC